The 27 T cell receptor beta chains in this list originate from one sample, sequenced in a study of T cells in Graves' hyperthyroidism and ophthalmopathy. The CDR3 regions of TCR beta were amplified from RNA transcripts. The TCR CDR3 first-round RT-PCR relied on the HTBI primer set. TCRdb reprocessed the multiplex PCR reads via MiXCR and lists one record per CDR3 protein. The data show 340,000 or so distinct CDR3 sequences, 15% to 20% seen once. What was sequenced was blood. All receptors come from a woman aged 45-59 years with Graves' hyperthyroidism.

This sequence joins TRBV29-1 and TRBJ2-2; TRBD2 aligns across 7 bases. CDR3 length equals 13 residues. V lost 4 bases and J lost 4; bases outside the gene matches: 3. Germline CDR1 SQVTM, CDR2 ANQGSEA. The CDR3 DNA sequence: TGCAGCGTTGGTGGGGGGGGCACCGGGGAGCTGTTTTTT. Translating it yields CSVGGGGTGELFF.

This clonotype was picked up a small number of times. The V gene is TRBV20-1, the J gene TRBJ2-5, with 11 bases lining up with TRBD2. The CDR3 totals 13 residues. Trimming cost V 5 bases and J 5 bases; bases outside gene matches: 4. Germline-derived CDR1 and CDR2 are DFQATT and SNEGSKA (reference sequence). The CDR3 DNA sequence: TGCAGTGCTCGACTAGCGGGACGGGAGACCCAGTACTTC. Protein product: CSARLAGRETQYF.

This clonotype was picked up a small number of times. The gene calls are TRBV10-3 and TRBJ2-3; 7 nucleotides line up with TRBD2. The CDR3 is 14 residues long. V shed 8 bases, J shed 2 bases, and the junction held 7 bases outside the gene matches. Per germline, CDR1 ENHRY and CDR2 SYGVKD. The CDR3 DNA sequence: TGTGCCATCGGGTTAGCGGGTGACACAGATACGCAGTATTTT. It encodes CAIGLAGDTDTQYF.

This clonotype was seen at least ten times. The CDR3 DNA sequence: TGTGCCAGCAGCCCATTCGCCCTAGCGGGAGTAATAAATACGCAGTATTTT. It encodes CASSPFALAGVINTQYF. V usage is TRBV7-9 and J usage is TRBJ2-3, with 10 bases lining up with TRBD2. The J segment lost 7 bases and the V segment lost 5 bases, leaving 15 bases of the junction unmatched. Germline V gene sequence: CDR1 SEHNR, CDR2 FQNEAQ (reference sequence). The CDR3 totals 17 residues.

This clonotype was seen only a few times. CDR3 coding DNA: TGTGCCAGCAGCCCGGGTGGGTTCCCCAACTATGGCTACACCTTC. As protein: CASSPGGFPNYGYTF. This chain joins TRBV7-6 and TRBJ1-2; D not certain. V was trimmed by 5 bases and J by 2 bases, leaving 15 bases between them. The germline gives CDR1 SGHVS, CDR2 FNYEAQ. The CDR3 has 15 amino acids. Drawing the rest from reference TRBV7-6 and TRBJ1-2, the complete variable domain is GAGVSQSPRYKVTKRGQDVALRCDPISGHVSLYWYRQALGQGPEFLTYFNYEAQQDKSGLPNDRFSAERPEGSISTLTIQRTEQRDSAMYRCASSPGGFPNYGYTFGSGTRLTVV.

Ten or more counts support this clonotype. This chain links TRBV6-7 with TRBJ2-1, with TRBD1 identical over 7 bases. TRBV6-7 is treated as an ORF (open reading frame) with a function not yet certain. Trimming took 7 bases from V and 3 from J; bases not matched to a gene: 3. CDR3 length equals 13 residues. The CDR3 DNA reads TGTGCCAGCAAAAACAGGGGCTACAATGAGCAGTTCTTC. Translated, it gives CASKNRGYNEQFF.

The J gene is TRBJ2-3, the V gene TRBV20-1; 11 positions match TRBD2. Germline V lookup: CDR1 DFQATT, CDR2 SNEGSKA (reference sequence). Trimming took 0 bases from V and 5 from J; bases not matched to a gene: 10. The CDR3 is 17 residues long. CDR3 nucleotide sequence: TGCAGTGCTAGAGATTCGGGGGCTAGCGGGGGGTTAGATACGCAGTATTTT. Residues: CSARDSGASGGLDTQYF.

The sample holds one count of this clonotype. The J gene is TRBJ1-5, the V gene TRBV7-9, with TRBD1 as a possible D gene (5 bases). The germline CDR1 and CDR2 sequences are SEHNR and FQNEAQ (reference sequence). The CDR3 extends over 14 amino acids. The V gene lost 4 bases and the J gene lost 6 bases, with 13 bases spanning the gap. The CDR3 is CASSSAGIIQPQHF. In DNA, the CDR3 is TGTGCCAGCAGCTCGGCAGGGATTATTCAGCCCCAGCATTTT.

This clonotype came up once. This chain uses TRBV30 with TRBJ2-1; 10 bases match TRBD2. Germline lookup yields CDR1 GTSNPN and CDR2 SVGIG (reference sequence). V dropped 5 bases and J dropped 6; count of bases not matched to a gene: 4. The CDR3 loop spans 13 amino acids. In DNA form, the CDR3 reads TGTGCCTGGGGAAGGACTAGCGGCAATGAGCAGTTCTTC. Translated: CAWGRTSGNEQFF.

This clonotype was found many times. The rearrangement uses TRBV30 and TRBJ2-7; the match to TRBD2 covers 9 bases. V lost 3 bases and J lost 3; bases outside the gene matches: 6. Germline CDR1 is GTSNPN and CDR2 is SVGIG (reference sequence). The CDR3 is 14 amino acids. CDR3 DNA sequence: TGTGCCTGGAGCGCCGGGACTAGCTTCTACGAGCAGTACTTC. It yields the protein CAWSAGTSFYEQYF.

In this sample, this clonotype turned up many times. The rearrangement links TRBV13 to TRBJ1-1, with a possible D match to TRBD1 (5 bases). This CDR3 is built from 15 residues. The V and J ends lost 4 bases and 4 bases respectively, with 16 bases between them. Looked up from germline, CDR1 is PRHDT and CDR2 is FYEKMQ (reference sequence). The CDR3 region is CASSSPTGLFTEAFF. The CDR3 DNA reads TGTGCCAGCAGCTCTCCGACGGGACTTTTCACTGAAGCTTTCTTT.

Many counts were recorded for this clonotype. For the CDR3, the DNA is TGTGCCAGCAGCCAAGCTCTTAGACAGGGGGCTGAAGCTTTCTTT. The encoded protein is CASSQALRQGAEAFF. V and J are TRBV3-1 and TRBJ1-1; 9 bases line up with TRBD1. Germline lookup yields CDR1 LGHDT and CDR2 YNNKEL (reference sequence). With 1 base clipped from V and 6 bases from J, the junction kept 6 bases outside the gene matches. This CDR3 region has 15 residues.

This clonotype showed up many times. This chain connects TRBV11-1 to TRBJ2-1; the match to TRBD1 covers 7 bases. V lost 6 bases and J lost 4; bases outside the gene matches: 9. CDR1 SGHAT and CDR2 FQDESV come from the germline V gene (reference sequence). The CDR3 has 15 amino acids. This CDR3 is CASSHRDRLYNEQFF. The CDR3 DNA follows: TGTGCCAGCAGTCACCGGGACAGACTATACAATGAGCAGTTCTTC.

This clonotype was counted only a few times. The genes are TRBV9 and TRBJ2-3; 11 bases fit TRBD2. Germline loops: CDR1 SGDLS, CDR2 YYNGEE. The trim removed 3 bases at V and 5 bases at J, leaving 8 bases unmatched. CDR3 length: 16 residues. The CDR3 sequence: CASSAKTSGMGDTQYF. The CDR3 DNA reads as TGTGCCAGCAGCGCGAAGACTAGCGGGATGGGAGATACGCAGTATTTT.

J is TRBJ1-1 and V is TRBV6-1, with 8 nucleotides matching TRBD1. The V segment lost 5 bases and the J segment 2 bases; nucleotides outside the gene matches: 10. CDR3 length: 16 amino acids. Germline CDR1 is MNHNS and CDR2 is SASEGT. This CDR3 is CASSSDGQGPNTEAFF. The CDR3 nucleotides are TGTGCCAGCAGTTCTGATGGACAGGGACCTAACACTGAAGCTTTCTTT.

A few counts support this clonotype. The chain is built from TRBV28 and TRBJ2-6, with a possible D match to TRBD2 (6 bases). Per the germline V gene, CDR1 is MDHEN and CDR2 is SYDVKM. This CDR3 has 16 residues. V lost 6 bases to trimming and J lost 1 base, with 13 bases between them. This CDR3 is CASRTWEASGANVLTF. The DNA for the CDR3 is TGTGCCAGCAGGACCTGGGAGGCTTCTGGGGCCAACGTCCTGACTTTC.

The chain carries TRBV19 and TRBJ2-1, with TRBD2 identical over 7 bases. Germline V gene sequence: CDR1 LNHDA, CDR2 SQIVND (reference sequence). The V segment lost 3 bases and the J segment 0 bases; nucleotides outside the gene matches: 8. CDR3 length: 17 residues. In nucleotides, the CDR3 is TGTGCCAGTAGTATGCCACGGGGGGTTGGCTCCTACAATGAGCAGTTCTTC. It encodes CASSMPRGVGSYNEQFF.

CDR3 sequence reads: CASSLGVRRTLSGANVLTF. DNA of the CDR3: TGTGCCAGCAGCTTAGGGGTTCGGCGGACTCTCTCTGGGGCCAACGTCCTGACTTTC. This chain connects TRBV7-2 to TRBJ2-6, with D perhaps matching TRBD2 (5 bases). V lost 1 base and J 0 bases, leaving 16 bases between the germline ends. CDR3 length: 19 residues. CDR1 SGHTA and CDR2 FQGNSA come from the germline V gene. The full variable domain, rest sourced from reference TRBV7-2 and TRBJ2-6, is GAGVSQSPSNKVTEKGKDVELRCDPISGHTALYWYRQSLGQGLEFLIYFQGNSAPDKSGLPSDRFSAERTGGSVSTLTIQRTQQEDSAVYLCASSLGVRRTLSGANVLTFGAGSRLTVL.

DNA of the CDR3: TGTGCCAGCAGTGTCGGGACGGGCTCCTACGAGCAGTACTTC. Protein: CASSVGTGSYEQYF. The rearrangement links TRBV28 to TRBJ2-7; D tentatively fits TRBD1 or TRBD2 (5 bases each). This CDR3 has 14 residues. The V end was cut by 5 bases, the J end by 0 bases, with 11 bases between. Germline CDR1 reads MDHEN; CDR2 reads SYDVKM.

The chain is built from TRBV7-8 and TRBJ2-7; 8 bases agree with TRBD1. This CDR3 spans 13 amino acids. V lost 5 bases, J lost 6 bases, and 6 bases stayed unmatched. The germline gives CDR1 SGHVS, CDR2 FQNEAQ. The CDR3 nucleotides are TGTGCCAGCAGCCTAATACAGGGGGGCGAGCAGTACGTC. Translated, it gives CASSLIQGGEQYV.

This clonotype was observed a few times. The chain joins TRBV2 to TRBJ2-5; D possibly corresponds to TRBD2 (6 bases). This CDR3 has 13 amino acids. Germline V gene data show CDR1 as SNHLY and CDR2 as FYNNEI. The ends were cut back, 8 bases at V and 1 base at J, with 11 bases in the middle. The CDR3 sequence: CASLVEGQETQYF. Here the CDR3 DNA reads TGTGCCAGCCTGGTGGAGGGCCAAGAGACCCAGTACTTC.

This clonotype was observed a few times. Here the CDR3 reads CASSIGKLRGTSKIRYTF. CDR3 sequence (DNA): TGTGCCAGTAGTATAGGAAAGTTGAGGGGAACCTCGAAGATACGGTACACCTTC. The chain joins TRBV19 to TRBJ1-2, with D possibly TRBD1 on 5 matching bases. The germline V and J ends were trimmed by 1 base and 11 bases, with 29 bases remaining between them. The germline gives CDR1 LNHDA, CDR2 SQIVND (reference sequence). This CDR3 contains 18 residues. Based on the CDR3 plus reference TRBV19 and TRBJ1-2, the full variable domain is DGGITQSPKYLFRKEGQNVTLSCEQNLNHDAMYWYRQDPGQGLRLIYYSQIVNDFQKGDIAEGYSVSREKKESFPLTVTSAQKNPTAFYLCASSIGKLRGTSKIRYTFGSGTRLTVV.

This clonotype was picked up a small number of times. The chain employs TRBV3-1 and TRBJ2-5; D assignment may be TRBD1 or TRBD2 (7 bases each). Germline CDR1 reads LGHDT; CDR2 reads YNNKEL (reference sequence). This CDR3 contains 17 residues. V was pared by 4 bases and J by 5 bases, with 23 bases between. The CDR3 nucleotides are TGTGCCAGCAGCCCACAGCACTCGACAGGGAGGGAGGAGACCCAGTACTTC. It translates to CASSPQHSTGREETQYF.

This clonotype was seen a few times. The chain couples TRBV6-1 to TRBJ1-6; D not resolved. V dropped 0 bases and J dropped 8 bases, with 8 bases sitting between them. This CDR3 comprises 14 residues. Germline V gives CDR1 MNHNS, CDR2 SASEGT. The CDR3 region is CASSEALRDSPLHF. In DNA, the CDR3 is TGTGCCAGCAGTGAAGCGCTTCGGGATTCACCCCTCCACTTT.

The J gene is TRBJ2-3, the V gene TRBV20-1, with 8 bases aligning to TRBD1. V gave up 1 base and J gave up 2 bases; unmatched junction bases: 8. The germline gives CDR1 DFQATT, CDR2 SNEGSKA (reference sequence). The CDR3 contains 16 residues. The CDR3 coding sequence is TGCAGTGCTAGAGGGTTGAGACAGGGGACCACAGATACGCAGTATTTT. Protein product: CSARGLRQGTTDTQYF.

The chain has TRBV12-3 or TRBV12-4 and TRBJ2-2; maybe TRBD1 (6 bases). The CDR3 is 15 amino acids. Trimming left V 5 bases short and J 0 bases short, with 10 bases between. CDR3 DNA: TGTGCCAGCAGTCCAGGGGCCGCGAACACCGGGGAGCTGTTTTTT. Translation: CASSPGAANTGELFF.

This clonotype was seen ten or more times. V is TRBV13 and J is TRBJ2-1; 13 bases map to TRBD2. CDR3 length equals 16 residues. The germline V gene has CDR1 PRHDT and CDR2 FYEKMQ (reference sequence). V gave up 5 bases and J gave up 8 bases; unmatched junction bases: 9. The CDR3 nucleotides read TGTGCCAGCAGCACATCGAGACTAGCGGGAGGTGATGAGCAGTTCTTC. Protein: CASSTSRLAGGDEQFF.